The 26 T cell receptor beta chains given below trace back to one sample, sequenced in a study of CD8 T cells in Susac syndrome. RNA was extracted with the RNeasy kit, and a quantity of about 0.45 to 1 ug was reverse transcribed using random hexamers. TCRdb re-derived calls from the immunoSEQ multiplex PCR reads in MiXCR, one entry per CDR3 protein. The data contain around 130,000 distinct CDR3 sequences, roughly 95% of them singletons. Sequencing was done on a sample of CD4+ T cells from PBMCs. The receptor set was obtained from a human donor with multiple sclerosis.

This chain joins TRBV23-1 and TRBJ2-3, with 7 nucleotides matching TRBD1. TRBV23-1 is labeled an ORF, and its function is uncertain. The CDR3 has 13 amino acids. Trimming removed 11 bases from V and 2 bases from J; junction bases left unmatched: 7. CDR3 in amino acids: CALDRPHTDTQYF. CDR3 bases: TGCGCCTTGGACAGGCCCCACACAGATACGCAGTATTTT.

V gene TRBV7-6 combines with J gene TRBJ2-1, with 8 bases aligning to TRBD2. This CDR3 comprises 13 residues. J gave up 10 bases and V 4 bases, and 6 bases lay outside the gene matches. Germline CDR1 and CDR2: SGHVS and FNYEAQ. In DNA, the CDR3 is TGTGCCAGCAGCTCAACGAGCGGGGGAGAGCAGTTCTTC. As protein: CASSSTSGGEQFF. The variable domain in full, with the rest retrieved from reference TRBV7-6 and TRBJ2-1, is GAGVSQSPRYKVTKRGQDVALRCDPISGHVSLYWYRQALGQGPEFLTYFNYEAQQDKSGLPNDRFSAERPEGSISTLTIQRTEQRDSAMYRCASSSTSGGEQFFGPGTRLTVL.

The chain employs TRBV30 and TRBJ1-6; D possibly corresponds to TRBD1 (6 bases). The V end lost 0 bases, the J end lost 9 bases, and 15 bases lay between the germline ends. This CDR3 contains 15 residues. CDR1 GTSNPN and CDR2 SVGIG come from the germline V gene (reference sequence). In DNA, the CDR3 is TGTGCCTGGAGTGTATTGAAGGGGGTTTCTTCACCCCTCCACTTT. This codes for CAWSVLKGVSSPLHF.

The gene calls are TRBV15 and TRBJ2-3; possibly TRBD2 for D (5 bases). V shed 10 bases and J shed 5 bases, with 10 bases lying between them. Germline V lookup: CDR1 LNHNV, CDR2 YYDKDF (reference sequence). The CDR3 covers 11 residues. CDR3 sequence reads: CASRGEDTQYF. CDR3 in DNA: TGTGCCAGCCGGGGTGAAGATACGCAGTATTTT.

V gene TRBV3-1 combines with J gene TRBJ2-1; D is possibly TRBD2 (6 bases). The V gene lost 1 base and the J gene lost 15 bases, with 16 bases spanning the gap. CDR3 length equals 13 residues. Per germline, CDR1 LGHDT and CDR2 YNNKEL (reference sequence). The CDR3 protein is CASSQARGTAGFF. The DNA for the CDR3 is TGTGCCAGCAGCCAAGCTCGAGGGACTGCCGGGTTCTTC.

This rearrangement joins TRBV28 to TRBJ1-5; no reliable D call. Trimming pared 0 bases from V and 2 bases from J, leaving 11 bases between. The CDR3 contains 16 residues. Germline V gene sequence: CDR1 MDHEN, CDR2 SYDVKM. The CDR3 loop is CASSLWGQNGNQPQHF. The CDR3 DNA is TGTGCCAGCAGTTTATGGGGTCAAAATGGCAATCAGCCCCAGCATTTT.

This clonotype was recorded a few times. The CDR3 bases are TGTGCCAGCAGCGGGGGACTAGCGGGGCACTACGAGCAGTACTTC. Translated, it gives CASSGGLAGHYEQYF. The chain has TRBV7-2 and TRBJ2-7; 13 nucleotides agree with TRBD2. The CDR3 extends over 15 amino acids. V shed 5 bases and J 3 bases; nucleotides not matched to a gene: 4. The germline gives CDR1 SGHTA, CDR2 FQGNSA.

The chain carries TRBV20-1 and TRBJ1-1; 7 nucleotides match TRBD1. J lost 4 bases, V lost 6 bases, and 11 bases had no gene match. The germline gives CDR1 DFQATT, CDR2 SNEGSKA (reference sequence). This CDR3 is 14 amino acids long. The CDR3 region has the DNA TGCAGTGCACTGGAGGGGGCTGAGAGCACTGAAGCTTTCTTT. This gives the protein CSALEGAESTEAFF.

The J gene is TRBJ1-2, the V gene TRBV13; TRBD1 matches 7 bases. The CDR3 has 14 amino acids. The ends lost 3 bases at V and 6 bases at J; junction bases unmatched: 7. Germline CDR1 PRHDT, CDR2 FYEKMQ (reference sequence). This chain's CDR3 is CASSFDRDPHGYTF. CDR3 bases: TGTGCCAGCAGCTTTGACAGGGACCCACATGGCTACACCTTC.

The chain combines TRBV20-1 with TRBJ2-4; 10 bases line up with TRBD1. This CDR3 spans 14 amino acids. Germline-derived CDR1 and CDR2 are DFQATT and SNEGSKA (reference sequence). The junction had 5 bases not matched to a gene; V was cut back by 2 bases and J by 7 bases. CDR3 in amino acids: CSARRQGAGNIQYF. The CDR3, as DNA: TGCAGTGCTAGAAGACAGGGGGCTGGGAACATTCAGTACTTC.

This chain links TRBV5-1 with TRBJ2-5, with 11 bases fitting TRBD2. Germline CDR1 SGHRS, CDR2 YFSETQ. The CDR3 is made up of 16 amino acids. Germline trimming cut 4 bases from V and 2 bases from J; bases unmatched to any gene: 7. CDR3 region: CASSQGLAATQETQYF. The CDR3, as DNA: TGCGCCAGCAGCCAGGGACTAGCGGCGACACAAGAGACCCAGTACTTC.

The CDR3 DNA reads TGTGCCAGCAGCGGGACTCGGAGAACGCAGTATTTT. Translation gives CASSGTRRTQYF. V and J are TRBV14 and TRBJ2-3; a possible D gene is TRBD2 (6 bases). This CDR3 has 12 amino acids. With 5 bases removed from V and 9 bases from J, the gap between germline ends came to 12 bases. Germline V lookup: CDR1 SGHDN, CDR2 FVKESK. Combining the CDR3 with reference TRBV14 and TRBJ2-3 gives the whole variable domain EAGVTQFPSHSVIEKGQTVTLRCDPISGHDNLYWYRRVMGKEIKFLLHFVKESKQDESGMPNNRFLAERTGGTYSTLKVQPAELEDSGVYFCASSGTRRTQYFGPGTRLTVL.

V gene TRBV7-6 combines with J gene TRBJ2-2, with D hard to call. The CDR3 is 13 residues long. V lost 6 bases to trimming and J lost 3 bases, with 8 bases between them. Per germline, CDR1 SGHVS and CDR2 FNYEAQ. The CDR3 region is CASSSSHTGELFF. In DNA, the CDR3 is TGTGCCAGCAGTTCATCGCACACCGGGGAGCTGTTTTTT.

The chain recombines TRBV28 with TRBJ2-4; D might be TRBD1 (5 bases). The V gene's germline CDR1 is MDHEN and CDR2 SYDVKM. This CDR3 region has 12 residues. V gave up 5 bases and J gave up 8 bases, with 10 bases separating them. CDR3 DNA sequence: TGTGCCAGCAGTCGACAGACGCACATTCAGTACTTC. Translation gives CASSRQTHIQYF.

The DNA of the CDR3 is TGTGCCAGCAGCGGCGGGGATCCCCCCTACGAGCAGTACTTC. This codes for CASSGGDPPYEQYF. The chain employs TRBV2 and TRBJ2-7; perhaps TRBD2 as D (6 bases). The CDR3 runs 14 residues. V was cut by 6 bases and J by 2 bases, with 14 bases left in between. Germline CDR1 reads SNHLY; CDR2 reads FYNNEI.

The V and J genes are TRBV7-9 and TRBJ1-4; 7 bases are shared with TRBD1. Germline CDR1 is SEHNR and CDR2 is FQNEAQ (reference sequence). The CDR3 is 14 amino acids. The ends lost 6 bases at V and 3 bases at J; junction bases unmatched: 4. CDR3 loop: CASRTGTANEKLFF. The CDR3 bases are TGTGCCAGCAGAACCGGGACAGCTAATGAAAAACTGTTTTTT.

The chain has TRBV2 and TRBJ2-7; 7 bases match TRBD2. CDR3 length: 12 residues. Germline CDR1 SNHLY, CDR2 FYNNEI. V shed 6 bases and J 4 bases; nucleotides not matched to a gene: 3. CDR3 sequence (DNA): TGTGCCAGCAGAGCGGGGCAGTACGAGCAGTACTTC. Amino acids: CASRAGQYEQYF. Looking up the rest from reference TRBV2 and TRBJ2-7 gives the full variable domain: EPEVTQTPSHQVTQMGQEVILRCVPISNHLYFYWYRQILGQKVEFLVSFYNNEISEKSEIFDDQFSVERPDGSNFTLKIRSTKLEDSAMYFCASRAGQYEQYFGPGTRLTVT.

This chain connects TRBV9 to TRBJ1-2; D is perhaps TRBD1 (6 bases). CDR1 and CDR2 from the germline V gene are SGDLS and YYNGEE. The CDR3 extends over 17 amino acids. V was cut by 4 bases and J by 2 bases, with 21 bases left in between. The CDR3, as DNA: TGTGCCAGCAGCACCATAGGCAGGGGCAGTAGAAACTATGGCTACACCTTC. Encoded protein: CASSTIGRGSRNYGYTF.

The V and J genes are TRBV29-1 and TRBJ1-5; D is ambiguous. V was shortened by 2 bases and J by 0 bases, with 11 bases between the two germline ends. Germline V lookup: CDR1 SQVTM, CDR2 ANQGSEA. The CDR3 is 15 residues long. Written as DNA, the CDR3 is TGCAGCGTTGAATTGGACGGATATAGCAATCAGCCCCAGCATTTT. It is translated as CSVELDGYSNQPQHF. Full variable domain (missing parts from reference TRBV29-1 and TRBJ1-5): SAVISQKPSRDICQRGTSLTIQCQVDSQVTMMFWYRQQPGQSLTLIATANQGSEATYESGFVIDKFPISRPNLTFSTLTVSNMSPEDSSIYLCSVELDGYSNQPQHFGDGTRLSIL.

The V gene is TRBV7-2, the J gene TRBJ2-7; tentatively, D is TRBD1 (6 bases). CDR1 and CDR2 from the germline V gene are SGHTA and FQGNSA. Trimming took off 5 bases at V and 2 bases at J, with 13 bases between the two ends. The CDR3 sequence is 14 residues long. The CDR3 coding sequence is TGTGCCAGCAGCCGCAACACAGGGACCTACGAGCAGTACTTC. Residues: CASSRNTGTYEQYF.

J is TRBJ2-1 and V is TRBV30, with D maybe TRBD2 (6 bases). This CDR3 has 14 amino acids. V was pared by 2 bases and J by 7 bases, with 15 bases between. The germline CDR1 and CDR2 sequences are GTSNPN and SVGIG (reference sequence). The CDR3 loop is CAWSSRDSKNEQFF. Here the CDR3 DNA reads TGTGCCTGGAGTAGCCGGGACTCGAAAAATGAGCAGTTCTTC.

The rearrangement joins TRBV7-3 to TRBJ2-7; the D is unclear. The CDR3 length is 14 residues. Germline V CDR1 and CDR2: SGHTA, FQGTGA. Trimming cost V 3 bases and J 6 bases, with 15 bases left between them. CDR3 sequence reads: CASSLTNTVGEQYF. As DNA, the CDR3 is TGTGCCAGCAGCTTGACGAACACAGTGGGCGAGCAGTACTTC.

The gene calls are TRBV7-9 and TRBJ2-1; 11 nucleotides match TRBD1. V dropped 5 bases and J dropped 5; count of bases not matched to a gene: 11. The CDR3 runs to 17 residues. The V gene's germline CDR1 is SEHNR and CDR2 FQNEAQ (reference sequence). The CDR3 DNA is TGTGCCAGCAGCCATTATAGGACAGGGGGCAAGGACAATGAGCAGTTCTTC. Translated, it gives CASSHYRTGGKDNEQFF.

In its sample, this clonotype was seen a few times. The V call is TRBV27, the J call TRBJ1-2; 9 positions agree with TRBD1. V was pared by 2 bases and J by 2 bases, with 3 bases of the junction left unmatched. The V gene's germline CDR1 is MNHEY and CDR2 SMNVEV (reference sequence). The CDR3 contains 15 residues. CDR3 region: CASSLIGTGNYGYTF. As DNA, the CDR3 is TGTGCCAGCAGTTTAATCGGGACAGGGAACTATGGCTACACCTTC.

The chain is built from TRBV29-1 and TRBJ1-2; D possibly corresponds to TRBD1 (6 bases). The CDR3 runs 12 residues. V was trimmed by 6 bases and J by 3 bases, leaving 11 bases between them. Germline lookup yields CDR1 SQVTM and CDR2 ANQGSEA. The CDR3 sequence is CSVGGQYYGYTF. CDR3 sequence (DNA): TGCAGCGTAGGGGGGCAGTACTATGGCTACACCTTC.

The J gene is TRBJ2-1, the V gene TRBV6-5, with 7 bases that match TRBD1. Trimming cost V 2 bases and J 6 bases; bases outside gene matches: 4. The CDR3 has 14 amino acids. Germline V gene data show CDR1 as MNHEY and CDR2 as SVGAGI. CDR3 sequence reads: CASSYVRGINEQFF. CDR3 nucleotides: TGTGCCAGCAGTTACGTCAGGGGGATCAATGAGCAGTTCTTC.